Here is one T cell receptor (beta chain) with its context. The CDR3 runs 18 residues. Between the trimmed V and J ends, which lost 3 bases and 2 bases, there was a span of 22 bases. Germline V gene data show CDR1 as LNHDA and CDR2 as SQIVND (reference sequence). These data originate in a study of T cells in Graves' hyperthyroidism and ophthalmopathy. Study-level background: Peripheral blood samples were taken at initial diagnosis, prior to any treatment.

Diagnosing involved the use of clinical symptoms, serum thyroxine and TRAb, thyroid ultrasound and orbital computed tomography. The authors took PBMCs from 8 to 10 ml fresh peripheral blood. Amplification of TCR beta CDR3 regions used RNA as the template. The study used the HTBI primer set for a first-round RT-PCR of the TCR CDR3. TCRdb processed the multiplex PCR reads anew with MiXCR; each CDR3 protein has one entry. The sample lists hundreds of thousands of distinct CDR3 sequences; around 15% were seen once. The sequence was obtained from a young man with Graves' ophthalmopathy. Sequenced material: blood. The chain uses TRBV19 and TRBJ2-5; D unclear. The chain's CDR3 is CASSMVQRSTDRQETQYF. In DNA, the CDR3 is TGTGCCAGTAGTATGGTTCAACGGTCGACCGATAGGCAAGAGACCCAGTACTTC. The full variable domain, with the rest looked up from reference TRBV19 and TRBJ2-5, is DGGITQSPKYLFRKEGQNVTLSCEQNLNHDAMYWYRQDPGQGLRLIYYSQIVNDFQKGDIAEGYSVSREKKESFPLTVTSAQKNPTAFYLCASSMVQRSTDRQETQYFGPGTRLLVL.